These 25 T cell receptor beta chains came from one sample sequenced in a study of identical twins. TCRdb redid the calling of the 5' RACE reads with MiXCR, one entry per CDR3 protein. This table has 450,000 or so distinct CDR3 sequences, around 15% appearing once. These data also featured in a second study, about yellow fever vaccine responses in identical twins.

The sample taken for sequencing was CD4+ T cells sorted from blood. The receptor source for this set is a woman between 18 and 29 years old in good health.

This clonotype was detected a few times. V gene TRBV7-9 combines with J gene TRBJ2-3; no firm D call. Germline V CDR1 and CDR2: SEHNR, FQNEAQ (reference sequence). This CDR3 comprises 14 residues. Between the trimmed V and J ends, which lost 5 bases and 2 bases, there was a span of 11 bases. The CDR3 sequence is CASSRVPVTDTQYF. CDR3 bases: TGTGCCAGCAGCCGAGTTCCGGTCACAGATACGCAGTATTTT.

This clonotype has only a few counts. DNA of the CDR3: TGCAGTGCTAGAGATCACGGACTAGCCGGAAATGAGCAGTTCTTC. Protein product: CSARDHGLAGNEQFF. This chain links TRBV20-1 with TRBJ2-1; 8 positions match TRBD2. The CDR3 totals 15 residues. Germline loops: CDR1 DFQATT, CDR2 SNEGSKA (reference sequence). V was clipped by 0 bases and J by 7 bases; unmatched bases: 8.

A few counts support this clonotype. The chain employs TRBV7-6 and TRBJ2-7; D not resolved. Germline CDR1 and CDR2: SGHVS and FNYEAQ. The CDR3 is 13 amino acids. Trimming stripped 0 bases from V and 3 bases from J, with 6 bases between. The CDR3 nucleotides are TGTGCCAGCAGCTTAGCCGTAGGCTACGAGCAGTACTTC. This sequence encodes CASSLAVGYEQYF. The full variable domain, in which reference TRBV7-6 and TRBJ2-7 provide the parts outside the CDR3, is GAGVSQSPRYKVTKRGQDVALRCDPISGHVSLYWYRQALGQGPEFLTYFNYEAQQDKSGLPNDRFSAERPEGSISTLTIQRTEQRDSAMYRCASSLAVGYEQYFGPGTRLTVT.

At least ten counts were recorded for this clonotype. One end of the junction is discordant with germline, which a read error may explain. The gene calls are TRBV29-1 and TRBJ2-1; 8 bases are a match to TRBD1. Looked up from germline, CDR1 is SQVTM and CDR2 is ANQGSEA. This CDR3 comprises 14 residues. This CDR3 reads CSAEQGGTYNEQFF. As DNA, the CDR3 is TGCAGCGCTGAACAGGGGGGCACCTACAATGAGCAGTTCTTC.

This clonotype turned up a few times. The rearrangement uses TRBV20-1 and TRBJ2-7; TRBD2 matches at 10 bases. Germline lookup yields CDR1 DFQATT and CDR2 SNEGSKA (reference sequence). The V gene end was trimmed by 2 bases and the J gene end by 3 bases; junction bases not matched to a gene: 4. The CDR3 totals 14 residues. CDR3 sequence: CSARRTSGNYEQYF. CDR3 bases: TGCAGTGCTAGAAGGACTAGCGGAAACTACGAGCAGTACTTC.

The V gene is TRBV5-5, the J gene TRBJ2-2; no firm D call. V lost 1 base and J 10 bases, leaving 5 bases between the germline ends. This CDR3 spans 11 amino acids. Germline V gene lookup returns CDR1 SGHKS and CDR2 YYEKEE (reference sequence). The CDR3 reads CASSLHAELFF. The DNA for the CDR3 is TGTGCCAGCAGCTTGCATGCGGAGCTGTTTTTT. Based on the CDR3 plus reference TRBV5-5 and TRBJ2-2, the full variable domain is DAGVTQSPTHLIKTRGQQVTLRCSPISGHKSVSWYQQVLGQGPQFIFQYYEKEERGRGNFPDRFSARQFPNYSSELNVNALLLGDSALYLCASSLHAELFFGEGSRLTVL.

There are a few counts of this clonotype. As DNA, the CDR3 is TGTGCCAGCAGCCAAGATTTTCTTGGGAGACAGTCTGATACGCAGTATTTT. It specifies CASSQDFLGRQSDTQYF. The gene calls are TRBV14 and TRBJ2-3; D is possibly TRBD1 or TRBD2 (5 bases each). CDR3 length equals 17 residues. V lost 0 bases to trimming and J lost 6 bases, with 19 bases between them. Germline CDR1 SGHDN, CDR2 FVKESK.

This clonotype came up a few times. This chain links TRBV2 with TRBJ1-1; tentative D call: TRBD1 (6 bases). The ends were cut back, 7 bases at V and 1 base at J, with 13 bases in the middle. The CDR3 runs to 14 residues. Germline CDR1 and CDR2: SNHLY and FYNNEI. The CDR3 DNA reads TGTGCCAGCACCCGGCGCAGGGGGAACACTGAAGCTTTCTTT. Amino acid sequence: CASTRRRGNTEAFF. Supplemented by reference TRBV2 and TRBJ1-1, the full variable domain reads EPEVTQTPSHQVTQMGQEVILRCVPISNHLYFYWYRQILGQKVEFLVSFYNNEISEKSEIFDDQFSVERPDGSNFTLKIRSTKLEDSAMYFCASTRRRGNTEAFFGQGTRLTVV.

This clonotype was counted between two and nine times. The chain carries TRBV6-1 and TRBJ1-1, with D unresolved. V lost 1 base and J lost 0, with 6 bases in between. Germline assignment: CDR1 MNHNS and CDR2 SASEGT. CDR3 length: 14 residues. In nucleotides, the CDR3 is TGTGCCAGCAGTGAAGAGCCTATGAACACTGAAGCTTTCTTT. It is translated as CASSEEPMNTEAFF.

This chain joins TRBV7-2 and TRBJ2-7; 8 positions agree with TRBD1. Unmatched junction bases numbered 5, after V lost 0 bases and J lost 1 base. This CDR3 region has 16 residues. Germline CDR1 reads SGHTA; CDR2 reads FQGNSA. The CDR3: CASSLARGQGSYEQYF. CDR3 nucleotide sequence: TGTGCCAGCAGCTTAGCGCGTGGACAGGGATCCTACGAGCAGTACTTC.

The J gene is TRBJ1-1, the V gene TRBV27; D not resolved. Germline values: CDR1 MNHEY, CDR2 SMNVEV (reference sequence). V lost 3 bases to trimming and J lost 4 bases, with 12 bases between them. The CDR3 consists of 14 residues. The chain's CDR3 is CASSFSHLTTEAFF. CDR3 bases: TGTGCCAGCAGTTTCAGCCATCTGACCACTGAAGCTTTCTTT.

The genes are TRBV20-1 and TRBJ2-2; D is possibly TRBD1 or TRBD2 (5 bases each). CDR1 is DFQATT, CDR2 SNEGSKA, per germline (reference sequence). Between the trimmed V and J ends, which lost 5 bases and 2 bases, there was a span of 15 bases. The CDR3 has 15 amino acids. CDR3 sequence (DNA): TGCAGTGCTTGGGACCAGAAGGGAAACACCGGGGAGCTGTTTTTT. Translation gives CSAWDQKGNTGELFF.

The V call is TRBV30, the J call TRBJ2-1; possible D gene TRBD1, 6 bases. Germline V gives CDR1 GTSNPN, CDR2 SVGIG (reference sequence). This CDR3 has 11 residues. Trimming took off 5 bases at V and 16 bases at J, with 18 bases between the two ends. DNA for the CDR3: TGTGCCTGGGGGTCTCGGGGACACCTATTCTTC. Protein: CAWGSRGHLFF.

This clonotype has just a few counts. The CDR3 region has the DNA TGTGCCAGCAGCCAAGTAGGGAGGCGCGGCGGGACCTACTACAATGAGCAGTTCTTC. Translating it yields CASSQVGRRGGTYYNEQFF. V and J are TRBV14 and TRBJ2-1; tentative D call: TRBD2 (6 bases). V lost 1 base and J 3 bases, leaving 22 bases between the germline ends. This CDR3 spans 19 amino acids. Germline CDR1 and CDR2: SGHDN and FVKESK.

The J gene is TRBJ2-7, the V gene TRBV19, with 11 nucleotides matching TRBD1. V shed 9 bases, J shed 5 bases, and the junction held 9 bases outside the gene matches. This CDR3 comprises 14 residues. The germline V gene has CDR1 LNHDA and CDR2 SQIVND (reference sequence). CDR3: CASRPGQGVHEQYF. The CDR3 DNA is TGTGCCAGCAGACCGGGACAGGGGGTACACGAGCAGTACTTC.

The gene calls are TRBV7-9 and TRBJ2-1; D gene unclear. This CDR3 has 13 residues. Per germline, CDR1 SEHNR and CDR2 FQNEAQ (reference sequence). V was pared by 1 base and J by 7 bases, with 8 bases between. CDR3 sequence reads: CASSLVLVNEQFF. The CDR3 coding sequence is TGTGCCAGCAGCTTAGTTTTGGTAAATGAGCAGTTCTTC.

The sample holds a few counts of this clonotype. Germline and junction disagree at one end, which may indicate a read error. The rearrangement joins TRBV7-7 to TRBJ2-3; 10 bases map to TRBD2. CDR1 is SSHAT, CDR2 FNYEAQ, per germline (reference sequence). This CDR3 is built from 16 residues. DNA for the CDR3: TGTGCTAGCAGCCAAGAGCCGGGACTAGCGACAGATACGCAGTATTTT. Its translation: CASSQEPGLATDTQYF. Full variable domain (outside the CDR3, taken from reference TRBV7-7 and TRBJ2-3): GAGVSQSPRYKVTKRGQDVTLRCDPISSHATLYWYQQALGQGPEFLTYFNYEAQPDKSGLPSDRFSAERPEGSISTLTIQRTEQRDSAMYRCASSQEPGLATDTQYFGPGTRLTVL.

This clonotype occurred many times. The J gene is TRBJ2-5, the V gene TRBV3-1; 9 bases match TRBD2. Germline values: CDR1 LGHDT, CDR2 YNNKEL (reference sequence). V was pared by 0 bases and J by 5 bases, with 13 bases of the junction left unmatched. There are 18 residues in the CDR3. The CDR3 DNA reads as TGTGCCAGCAGCCAAGATCTAACTAGCGGGCGAAACGGTGAGACCCAGTACTTC. Protein sequence: CASSQDLTSGRNGETQYF.

The rearrangement uses TRBV20-1 and TRBJ2-7, with 7 positions matching TRBD1. CDR3 length: 13 residues. Germline V gives CDR1 DFQATT, CDR2 SNEGSKA (reference sequence). The J segment lost 1 base and the V segment lost 2 bases, leaving 2 bases of the junction unmatched. CDR3 residues: CSARRDRSYEQYF. The CDR3 bases are TGCAGTGCTAGAAGGGACAGATCCTACGAGCAGTACTTC.

The chain links TRBV10-3 to TRBJ1-5, with a weak D call TRBD1 (6 bases). Trimming removed 4 bases from V and 0 bases from J, with 13 bases in between. CDR3 size: 16 residues. The V gene's germline CDR1 is ENHRY and CDR2 SYGVKD. The CDR3 DNA reads TGTGCCATCAGTGCAAAAGAGGGGGATAGCAATCAGCCCCAGCATTTT. Translated, it gives CAISAKEGDSNQPQHF.

V is TRBV10-3 and J is TRBJ2-3; 7 nucleotides align to TRBD2. CDR3 length equals 16 residues. V lost 5 bases to trimming and J lost 4 bases; unmatched junction nucleotides: 12. The germline gives CDR1 ENHRY, CDR2 SYGVKD. CDR3 in DNA: TGTGCCATCAGTACTATTACTAGCGCGGGCGCAGATACGCAGTATTTT. Amino acids: CAISTITSAGADTQYF.

V usage is TRBV12-3 or TRBV12-4 and J usage is TRBJ2-7; D possibly corresponds to TRBD1 (6 bases). The CDR3 is made up of 15 amino acids. The germline V and J ends were trimmed by 6 bases and 0 bases, with 15 bases remaining between them. CDR3 amino acids: CASSVRGESSYEQYF. In DNA form, the CDR3 reads TGTGCCAGCAGCGTCAGGGGCGAAAGCTCCTACGAGCAGTACTTC.

This clonotype was counted many times. The chain uses TRBV15 and TRBJ2-1, with D maybe TRBD2 (6 bases). The germline V and J ends were trimmed by 8 bases and 5 bases, with 19 bases remaining between them. In germline, CDR1 is LNHNV, CDR2 YYDKDF (reference sequence). The CDR3 is 15 residues long. The chain's CDR3 is CATDWGGGRNNEQFF. CDR3 nucleotide sequence: TGTGCCACCGACTGGGGAGGCGGAAGGAACAATGAGCAGTTCTTC.

V and J are TRBV29-1 and TRBJ2-1, with D perhaps TRBD2 (6 bases). Germline loops: CDR1 SQVTM, CDR2 ANQGSEA. V gave up 6 bases and J gave up 2 bases, with 11 bases separating them. This CDR3 contains 13 residues. CDR3 region: CSVVREAYNEQFF. Written as DNA, the CDR3 is TGCAGCGTAGTTAGGGAGGCCTACAATGAGCAGTTCTTC.

This clonotype has more than one count but fewer than ten. V gene TRBV7-2 combines with J gene TRBJ2-3, with a tentative D call TRBD2 (6 bases). V was clipped by 5 bases and J by 2 bases, with 14 bases between them. Germline assignment: CDR1 SGHTA and CDR2 FQGNSA. The CDR3 has 15 amino acids. The CDR3 DNA reads as TGTGCCAGCAGCCCTCGGCGGGGTTTCACAGATACGCAGTATTTT. It translates to CASSPRRGFTDTQYF.